These 8 T cell receptor beta chains share one sample of origin, sequenced in a study of blood T cell repertoires in COVID-19. Only in-frame clones appear in the TCRdb table, and some are missing; sequencing was by immunoSEQ multiplex PCR. This table holds more than 80,000 clones, about 83% found once. The specimen was peripheral blood. These receptors came from a woman between 65 and 79 years old with acute or convalescent COVID-19.

For the CDR3, the DNA is TGTGCCAGCAGCTTAGTTAGCGGGGGCTACGAGCAGTACTTC. Amino acid sequence: CASSLVSGGYEQYF. V usage is TRBV11-2 and J usage is TRBJ2-7; 9 bases are a match to TRBD2. The CDR3 sequence is 14 residues long. V was pared by 1 base and J by 3 bases, with 1 base of the junction left unmatched. Germline assignment: CDR1 SGHAT and CDR2 FQNNGV. Filled out from reference TRBV11-2 and TRBJ2-7, the complete variable domain reads EAGVAQSPRYKIIEKRQSVAFWCNPISGHATLYWYQQILGQGPKLLIQFQNNGVVDDSQLPKDRFSAERLKGVDSTLKIQPAKLEDSAVYLCASSLVSGGYEQYFGPGTRLTVT.

The chain uses TRBV29-1 and TRBJ1-5; D may be TRBD1 (5 bases). The CDR3 length is 14 residues. From germline, CDR1 is SQVTM and CDR2 ANQGSEA. Trimming removed 1 base at V and 6 bases at J, with 13 bases between. CDR3 in DNA: TGCAGCGTTGAAGTCGGGGGAGGGGCTCAGCCCCAGCATTTT. Translating it yields CSVEVGGGAQPQHF. The full variable domain, rest sourced from reference TRBV29-1 and TRBJ1-5, is SAVISQKPSRDICQRGTSLTIQCQVDSQVTMMFWYRQQPGQSLTLIATANQGSEATYESGFVIDKFPISRPNLTFSTLTVSNMSPEDSSIYLCSVEVGGGAQPQHFGDGTRLSIL.

The rearrangement uses TRBV7-8 and TRBJ1-6; TRBD1 aligns across 7 bases. The CDR3 extends over 14 amino acids. CDR1 and CDR2 from the germline V gene are SGHVS and FQNEAQ. The J segment lost 7 bases and the V segment lost 6 bases, leaving 6 bases of the junction unmatched. The CDR3 sequence is CASRPGTVNSPLHF. The CDR3 coding sequence is TGTGCCAGCAGACCCGGGACAGTAAATTCACCCCTCCACTTT.

Remarks on this clone: Mismatch with germline at one junction end may stem from a read error. This chain connects TRBV7-7 to TRBJ2-7; 8 positions match TRBD1. The CDR3 totals 13 residues. Per the germline V gene, CDR1 is SSHAT and CDR2 is FNYEAQ (reference sequence). CDR3 loop: CASSLEQGGEQYF. The CDR3 region has the DNA TGTGCTAGCAGCTTAGAACAGGGGGGCGAGCAGTACTTC.

The chain uses TRBV30 and TRBJ1-3; a weak D match, TRBD1 (6 bases). Looked up from germline, CDR1 is GTSNPN and CDR2 is SVGIG (reference sequence). Trimming left V 8 bases short and J 3 bases short, with 11 bases between. The CDR3 totals 12 residues. DNA of the CDR3: TGTGCCGGGGGCAGGAATGGAAACACCATATATTTT. Translating it yields CAGGRNGNTIYF.

The chain's CDR3 is CASSLGRGTGANVLTF. For the CDR3, the DNA is TGTGCCAGCAGCTTGGGTCGGGGGACTGGGGCCAACGTCCTGACTTTC. The V gene is TRBV5-4, the J gene TRBJ2-6, with a weak D call TRBD2 (6 bases). Germline CDR1 SGHNT, CDR2 YYREEE (reference sequence). This CDR3 contains 16 residues. Between the trimmed V and J ends, which lost 0 bases and 2 bases, there was a span of 9 bases.

CDR3 region: CASLWDSEAFF. Written as DNA, the CDR3 is TGCGCCAGCCTCTGGGACAGTGAAGCTTTCTTT. J is TRBJ1-1 and V is TRBV10-2; 7 bases line up with TRBD1. CDR3 length: 11 amino acids. J lost 7 bases, V lost 8 bases, and 4 bases had no gene match. Per the germline V gene, CDR1 is WSHSY and CDR2 is SAAADI.

The chain combines TRBV7-8 with TRBJ1-1, with D uncertain. Deletions cut 2 bases from V and 1 base from J, with 11 bases between. Germline assignment: CDR1 SGHVS and CDR2 FQNEAQ. The CDR3 contains 15 residues. The DNA of the CDR3 is TGTGCCAGCAGCTTATTCGCAGGTTCGAACACTGAAGCTTTCTTT. It translates to CASSLFAGSNTEAFF.